Reported below is one TCR beta chain. This record comes from a study of T cell responses to AZD1222 COVID-19 vaccine. Assay: immunoSEQ multiplex PCR; the TCRdb copy retains only in-frame clones and omits some. The data contain 140,000 to 150,000 clones, 90% to 95% of them singletons. With 3 bases removed from V and 0 bases from J, the gap between germline ends came to 6 bases. CDR3 length: 14 amino acids. In germline, CDR1 is LNHDA, CDR2 SQIVND (reference sequence). The receptor was derived from an adult in good health. The sequences come from peripheral blood, collected on day 0 of AZD1222 vaccination. V is TRBV19 and J is TRBJ2-4; possible D gene TRBD1, 5 bases. The CDR3 sequence is CASSIQGAKNIQYF. For the CDR3, the DNA is TGTGCCAGTAGTATTCAGGGAGCCAAAAACATTCAGTACTTC. The full variable domain, completed using reference TRBV19 and TRBJ2-4, is DGGITQSPKYLFRKEGQNVTLSCEQNLNHDAMYWYRQDPGQGLRLIYYSQIVNDFQKGDIAEGYSVSREKKESFPLTVTSAQKNPTAFYLCASSIQGAKNIQYFGAGTRLSVL.